Below are 8 T cell receptor beta chains sequenced from a single sample in a study of blood T cell repertoires in COVID-19. The table came from immunoSEQ multiplex PCR; TCRdb's copy has only in-frame clones and leaves some out. The sample consists of approximately 200,000 clones, roughly 77% of them appearing once. Sequenced: peripheral blood. All receptors come from a woman aged 40 to 50 with COVID-19, enrolled during active disease.

This sequence joins TRBV19 and TRBJ2-1, with TRBD2 matching over 13 bases. Germline CDR1 is LNHDA and CDR2 is SQIVND (reference sequence). The trim removed 0 bases at V and 8 bases at J, leaving 7 bases unmatched. The CDR3 consists of 17 residues. The CDR3 nucleotides read TGTGCCAGTAGTATAGACGGGACTAGCGGGGAACGGGATGAGCAGTTCTTC. It yields the protein CASSIDGTSGERDEQFF.

J is TRBJ2-1 and V is TRBV29-1; a weak D match, TRBD2 (6 bases). The CDR3 loop spans 16 amino acids. Trimming removed 4 bases at V and 4 bases at J, with 20 bases between. In germline, CDR1 is SQVTM, CDR2 ANQGSEA. CDR3 nucleotides: TGCAGCGTTGGAATTCGGGACTCACATCTATACAATGAGCAGTTCTTC. Translated, it gives CSVGIRDSHLYNEQFF.

This chain connects TRBV10-3 to TRBJ1-6; 7 bases are a match to TRBD1. This CDR3 has 15 residues. Per the germline V gene, CDR1 is ENHRY and CDR2 is SYGVKD. V dropped 6 bases and J dropped 10; count of bases not matched to a gene: 12. Here the CDR3 reads CAISRQGILGSPLHF. The CDR3 coding sequence is TGTGCCATCAGCCGACAGGGCATACTAGGATCACCCCTCCACTTT.

The chain combines TRBV3-1 (or the pseudogene TRBV3-2) with TRBJ1-3, with D perhaps matching TRBD1 (6 bases). Deletions cut 4 bases from V and 0 bases from J, with 10 bases between. There are 15 residues in the CDR3. CDR1 and CDR2 (germline): LGHDT, YNNKEL (reference sequence). CDR3 DNA sequence: TGTGCCAGCAGCCGCGACAGGAGCTCTGGAAACACCATATATTTT. It specifies CASSRDRSSGNTIYF.

This clone was seen a few times. The V and J genes are TRBV30 and TRBJ1-2; D ambiguous. The CDR3 totals 11 residues. V lost 5 bases and J 8 bases, leaving 12 bases between the germline ends. Germline V gives CDR1 GTSNPN, CDR2 SVGIG (reference sequence). The chain's CDR3 is CAWGVPGGYTF. In DNA, the CDR3 is TGTGCCTGGGGGGTGCCAGGCGGCTACACCTTC.

This rearrangement joins TRBV6-5 to TRBJ1-5; weak D call: TRBD1 (6 bases). V lost 5 bases to trimming and J lost 7 bases, with 12 bases between them. Germline loops: CDR1 MNHEY, CDR2 SVGAGI. The CDR3 has 13 amino acids. CDR3 loop: CASSRTVRQPQHF. The CDR3 region has the DNA TGTGCCAGCAGTAGGACAGTTCGACAGCCCCAGCATTTT.

The rearrangement joins TRBV4-1 to TRBJ2-5; 7 nucleotides line up with TRBD2. This CDR3 has 16 amino acids. Germline loops: CDR1 MGHRA, CDR2 YSYEKL. V lost 1 base to trimming and J lost 1 base; unmatched junction nucleotides: 6. CDR3 sequence: CASSQGGGEGQETQYF. The CDR3, as DNA: TGCGCCAGCAGCCAAGGGGGCGGGGAGGGCCAAGAGACCCAGTACTTC.

This clone is a singleton in its sample. The chain joins TRBV3-1 (or the pseudogene TRBV3-2) to TRBJ2-7; 10 bases fit TRBD1. Per germline, CDR1 LGHDT and CDR2 YNNKEL (reference sequence). This CDR3 has 14 residues. With V trimmed by 3 bases and J by 4 bases, 3 bases remained unmatched. The CDR3 sequence is CASSHRTGGYEQYF. The CDR3 coding sequence is TGTGCCAGCAGCCATAGGACAGGGGGGTACGAGCAGTACTTC.